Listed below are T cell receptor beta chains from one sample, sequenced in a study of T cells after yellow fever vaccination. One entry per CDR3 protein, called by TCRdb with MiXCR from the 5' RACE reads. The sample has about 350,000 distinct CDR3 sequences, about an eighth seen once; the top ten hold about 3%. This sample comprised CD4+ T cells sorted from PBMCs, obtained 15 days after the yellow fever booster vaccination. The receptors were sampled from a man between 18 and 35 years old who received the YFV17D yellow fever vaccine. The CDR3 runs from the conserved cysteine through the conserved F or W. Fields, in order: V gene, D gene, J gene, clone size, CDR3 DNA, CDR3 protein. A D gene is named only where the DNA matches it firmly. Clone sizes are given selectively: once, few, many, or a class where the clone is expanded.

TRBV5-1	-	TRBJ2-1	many	TGCGCCAGCACACAGGGGACTTACAATGAGCAGTTCTTC	CASTQGTYNEQFF
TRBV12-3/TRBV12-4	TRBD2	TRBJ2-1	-	TGTGCCAGCAGTGAGACTAGCGGGGGGCCCTACAATGAGCAGTTCTTC	CASSETSGGPYNEQFF
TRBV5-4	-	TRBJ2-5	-	TGTGCCAGCAGCTTGAAGTCGCGGGAGACCCAGTACTTC	CASSLKSRETQYF
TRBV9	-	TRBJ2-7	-	TGTGCCAGCAGCGTAGCCGGGGGGCTGAGCCCCTACGAGCAGTACTTC	CASSVAGGLSPYEQYF
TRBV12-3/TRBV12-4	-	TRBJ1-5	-	TGTGCCAGCACCTCGGCTAGGGTTCAGCCCCAGCATTTT	CASTSARVQPQHF
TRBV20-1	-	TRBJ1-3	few	TGCAGTGCTAGAGATCATCGGGGTCCTGGCGGAAACACCATATATTTT	CSARDHRGPGGNTIYF
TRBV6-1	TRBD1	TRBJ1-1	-	TGTGCCAGTGGGGACAGGGGAAACACTGAAGCTTTCTTT	CASGDRGNTEAFF
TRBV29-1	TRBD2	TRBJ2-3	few	TGCAGCGTTGACGGGGGGGCTAGCGGGGGAGCCACAGATACGCAGTATTTT	CSVDGGASGGATDTQYF
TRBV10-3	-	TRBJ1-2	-	TGTGCCATCAGCGGTTCCTCAGGGCTGTATGGCTACACCTTC	CAISGSSGLYGYTF
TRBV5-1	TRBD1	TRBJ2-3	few	TGCGCCAGCAGCTTGGGAGACAGGGGGGAAGCAGATACGCAGTATTTT	CASSLGDRGEADTQYF
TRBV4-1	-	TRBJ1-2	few	TGCGCCAGCAGCCAAGAGGGAGGGTGGGGCTACACCTTC	CASSQEGGWGYTF
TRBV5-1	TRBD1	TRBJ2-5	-	TGCGCCAGCAGCTTGACCGCAGGGGGTACAGAGACCCAGTACTTC	CASSLTAGGTETQYF
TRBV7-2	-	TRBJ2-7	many	TGTGCCAGCAGCGACCGGAGGGAGCGCGAGCAGTACTTC	CASSDRREREQYF
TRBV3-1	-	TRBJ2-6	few	TGTGCCAGCAGCCGGGGGCCTGGGGCCAACGTCCTGACTTTC	CASSRGPGANVLTF
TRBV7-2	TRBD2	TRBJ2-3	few	TGTGCCAGCAGCTCCGCCCGGCGGGGGGGCCTGGGCACAGATACGCAGTATTTT	CASSSARRGGLGTDTQYF
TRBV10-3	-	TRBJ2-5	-	TGTGCCATCAGTGAGTCATCGGAGACCCAGTACTTC	CAISESSETQYF
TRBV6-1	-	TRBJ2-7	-	TGTGCCAGCAGTGTAATCTACGAGCAGTACTTC	CASSVIYEQYF
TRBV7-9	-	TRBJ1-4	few	TGTGCCAGCAGCTTAGGGGATGAAAAACTGTTTTTT	CASSLGDEKLFF
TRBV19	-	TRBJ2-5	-	TGTGCCAGTAGTATAGCGGGCCCAACGGAGACCCAGTACTTC	CASSIAGPTETQYF
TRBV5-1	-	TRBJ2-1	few	TGCGCCAGCAGTATGGGTGGGACGCCTCCCTACAATGAGCAGTTCTTC	CASSMGGTPPYNEQFF
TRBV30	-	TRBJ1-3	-	TGTGCCTGGAGTCGACCAGGGGAATCTGGAAACACCATATATTTT	CAWSRPGESGNTIYF
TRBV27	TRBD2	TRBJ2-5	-	TGTGCCAGCAGCCCGACTAGCGGGATCCAGATGACCCAGTACTTC	CASSPTSGIQMTQYF
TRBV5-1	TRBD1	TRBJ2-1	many	TGCGCCAGCAGCTTGGAGACAGGGAACTACAATGAGCAGTTCTTC	CASSLETGNYNEQFF
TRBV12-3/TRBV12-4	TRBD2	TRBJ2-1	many	TGTGCCAGCAGTCTCCTAGCGGGGGGGGTGTGGGAGCAGTTCTTC	CASSLLAGGVWEQFF
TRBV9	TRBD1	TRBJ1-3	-	TGTGCCAGCAGCCCGACAGGGAAGTCTGGAAACACCATATATTTT	CASSPTGKSGNTIYF
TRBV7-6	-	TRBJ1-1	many	TGTGCCAGCAGCCTGGACCTTGGCACTGAAGCTTTCTTT	CASSLDLGTEAFF
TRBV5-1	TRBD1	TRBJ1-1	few	TGCGCCAGCAGCTTGGCAGCAGGGGGCTATGGTGAAGCTTTCTTT	CASSLAAGGYGEAFF
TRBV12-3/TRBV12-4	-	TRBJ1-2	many	TGTGCCAGCAGTTTACAGGGGTTTAACTATGGCTACACCTTC	CASSLQGFNYGYTF
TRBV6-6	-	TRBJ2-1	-	TGTGCCAGCAGGCCAGACAGGGGACTAGGGGGAAAAAGCTCCTACAATGAGCAGTTCTTC	CASRPDRGLGGKSSYNEQFF
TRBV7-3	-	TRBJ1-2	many	TGTGCCAGCTCCGGGACGGATAACTATGGCTACACCTTC	CASSGTDNYGYTF
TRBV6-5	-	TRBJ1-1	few	TGTGCCAGCAGTTACTCACTGAACACTGAAGCTTTCTTT	CASSYSLNTEAFF
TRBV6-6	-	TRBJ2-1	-	TGTGCCAGCAGCTCAATCCAAGAAGGGCAGTTCTTC	CASSSIQEGQFF
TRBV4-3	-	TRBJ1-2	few	TGCGCCAGCAGCCAAGGAAGAATCCTGAACTATGGCTACACCTTC	CASSQGRILNYGYTF
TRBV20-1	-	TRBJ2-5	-	TGCAGTGCTAGAAGGGGCCCGGAGACCCAGTACTTC	CSARRGPETQYF
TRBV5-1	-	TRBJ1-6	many	TGCGCCAGCAGCTCGGACACTTCACCCCTCCACTTT	CASSSDTSPLHF
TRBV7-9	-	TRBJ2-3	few	TGTGCCAGCAGCCCCAGCCTAGATACGCAGTATTTT	CASSPSLDTQYF